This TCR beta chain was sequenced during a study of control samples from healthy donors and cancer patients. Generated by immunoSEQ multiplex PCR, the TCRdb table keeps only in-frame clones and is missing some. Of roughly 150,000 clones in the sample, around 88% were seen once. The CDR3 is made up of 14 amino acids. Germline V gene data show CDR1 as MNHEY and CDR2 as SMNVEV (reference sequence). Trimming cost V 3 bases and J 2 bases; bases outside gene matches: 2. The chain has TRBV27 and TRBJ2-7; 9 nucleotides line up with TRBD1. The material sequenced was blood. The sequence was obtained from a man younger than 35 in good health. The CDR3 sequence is CASSLNRGPYEQYF. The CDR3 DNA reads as TGTGCCAGCAGTTTGAACAGGGGGCCCTACGAGCAGTACTTC.